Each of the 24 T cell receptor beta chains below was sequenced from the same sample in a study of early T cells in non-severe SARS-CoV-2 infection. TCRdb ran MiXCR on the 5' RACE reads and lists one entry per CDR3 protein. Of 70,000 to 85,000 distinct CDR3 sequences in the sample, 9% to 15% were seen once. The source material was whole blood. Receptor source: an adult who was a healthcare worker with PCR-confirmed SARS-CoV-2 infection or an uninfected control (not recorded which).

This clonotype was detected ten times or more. The CDR3 spells CSVVPSGVGYRYF. In DNA, the CDR3 is TGCAGCGTTGTCCCATCGGGAGTCGGGTATCGGTACTTC. The V and J genes are TRBV29-1 and TRBJ2-7; perhaps TRBD2 as D (6 bases). Deletions cut 4 bases from V and 12 bases from J, with 22 bases between. In germline, CDR1 is SQVTM, CDR2 ANQGSEA. There are 13 residues in the CDR3.

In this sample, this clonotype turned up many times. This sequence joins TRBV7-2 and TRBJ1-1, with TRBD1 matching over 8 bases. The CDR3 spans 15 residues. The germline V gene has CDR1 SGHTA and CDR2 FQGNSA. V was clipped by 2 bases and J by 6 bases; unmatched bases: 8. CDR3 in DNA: TGTGCCAGCAGCTTAATGGGACAGGTTTCCGCTGAAGCTTTCTTT. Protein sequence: CASSLMGQVSAEAFF.

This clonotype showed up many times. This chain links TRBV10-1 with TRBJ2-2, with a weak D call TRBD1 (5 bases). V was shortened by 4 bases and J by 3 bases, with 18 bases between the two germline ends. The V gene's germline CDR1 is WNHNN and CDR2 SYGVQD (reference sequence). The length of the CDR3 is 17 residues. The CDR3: CASSGQPGSSDTGELFF. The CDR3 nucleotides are TGCGCCAGCAGTGGACAGCCTGGAAGCTCGGACACCGGGGAGCTGTTTTTT.

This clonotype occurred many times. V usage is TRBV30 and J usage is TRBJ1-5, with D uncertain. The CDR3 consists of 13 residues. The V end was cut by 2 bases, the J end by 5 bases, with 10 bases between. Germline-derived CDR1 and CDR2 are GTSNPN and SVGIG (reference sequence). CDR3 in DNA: TGTGCCTGGAGTCTGGGGAAAGATCAGCCCCAGCATTTT. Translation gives CAWSLGKDQPQHF.

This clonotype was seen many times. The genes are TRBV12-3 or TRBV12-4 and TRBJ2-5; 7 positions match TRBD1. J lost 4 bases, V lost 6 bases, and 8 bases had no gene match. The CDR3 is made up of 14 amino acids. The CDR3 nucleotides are TGTGCCAGCAGCCCGACAGGGATTGGAGAGACCCAGTACTTC. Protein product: CASSPTGIGETQYF.

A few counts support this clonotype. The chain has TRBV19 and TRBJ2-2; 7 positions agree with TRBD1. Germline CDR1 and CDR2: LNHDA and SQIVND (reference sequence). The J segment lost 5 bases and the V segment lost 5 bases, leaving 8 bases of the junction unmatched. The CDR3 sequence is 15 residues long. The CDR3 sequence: CASSEGQRRTGELFF. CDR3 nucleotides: TGTGCCAGTAGTGAGGGACAGCGGAGGACCGGGGAGCTGTTTTTT. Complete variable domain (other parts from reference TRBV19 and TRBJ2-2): DGGITQSPKYLFRKEGQNVTLSCEQNLNHDAMYWYRQDPGQGLRLIYYSQIVNDFQKGDIAEGYSVSREKKESFPLTVTSAQKNPTAFYLCASSEGQRRTGELFFGEGSRLTVL.

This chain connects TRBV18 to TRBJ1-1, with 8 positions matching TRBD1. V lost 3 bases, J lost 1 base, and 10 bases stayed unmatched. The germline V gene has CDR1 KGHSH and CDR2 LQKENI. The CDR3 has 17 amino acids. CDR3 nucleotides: TGTGCCAGCTCACCGTTCCCCCTTGGGACAGGGAACACTGAAGCTTTCTTT. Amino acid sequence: CASSPFPLGTGNTEAFF. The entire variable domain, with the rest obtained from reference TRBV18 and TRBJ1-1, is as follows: NAGVMQNPRHLVRRRGQEARLRCSPMKGHSHVYWYRQLPEEGLKFMVYLQKENIIDESGMPKERFSAEFPKEGPSILRIQQVVRGDSAAYFCASSPFPLGTGNTEAFFGQGTRLTVV.

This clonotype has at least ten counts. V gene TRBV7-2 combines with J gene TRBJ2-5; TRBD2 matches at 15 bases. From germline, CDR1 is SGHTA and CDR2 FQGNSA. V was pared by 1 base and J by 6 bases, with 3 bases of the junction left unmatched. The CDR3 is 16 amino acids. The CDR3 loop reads CASSLGGLAGGQTQYF. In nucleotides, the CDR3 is TGTGCCAGCAGCTTAGGGGGACTAGCGGGAGGCCAGACCCAGTACTTC. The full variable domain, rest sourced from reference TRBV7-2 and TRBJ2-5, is GAGVSQSPSNKVTEKGKDVELRCDPISGHTALYWYRQSLGQGLEFLIYFQGNSAPDKSGLPSDRFSAERTGGSVSTLTIQRTQQEDSAVYLCASSLGGLAGGQTQYFGPGTRLLVL.

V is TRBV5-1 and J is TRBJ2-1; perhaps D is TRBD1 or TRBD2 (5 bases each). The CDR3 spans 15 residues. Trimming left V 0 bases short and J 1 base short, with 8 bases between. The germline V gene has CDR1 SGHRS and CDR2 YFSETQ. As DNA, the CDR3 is TGCGCCAGCAGCTTGGGAGGGACGTCCTACAATGAGCAGTTCTTC. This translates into CASSLGGTSYNEQFF.

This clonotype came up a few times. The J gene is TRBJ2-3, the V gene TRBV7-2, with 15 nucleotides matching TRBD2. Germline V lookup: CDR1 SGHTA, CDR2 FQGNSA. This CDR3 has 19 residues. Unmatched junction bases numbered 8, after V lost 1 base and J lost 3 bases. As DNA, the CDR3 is TGTGCCAGCAGCTTAGAGGGACTAGCGGGAGGATCGGGAACAGATACGCAGTATTTT. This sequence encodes CASSLEGLAGGSGTDTQYF.

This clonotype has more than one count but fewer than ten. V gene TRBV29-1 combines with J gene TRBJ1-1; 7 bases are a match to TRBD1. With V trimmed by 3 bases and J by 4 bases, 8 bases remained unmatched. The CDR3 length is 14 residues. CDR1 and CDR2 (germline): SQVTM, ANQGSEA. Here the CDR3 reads CSVDGDSRSTEAFF. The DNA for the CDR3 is TGCAGCGTTGACGGGGACAGTAGGAGCACTGAAGCTTTCTTT.

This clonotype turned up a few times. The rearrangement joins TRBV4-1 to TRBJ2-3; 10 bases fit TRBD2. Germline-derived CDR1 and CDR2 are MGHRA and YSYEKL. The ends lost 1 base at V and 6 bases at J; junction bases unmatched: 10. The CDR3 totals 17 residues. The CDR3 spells CASSQGLAGPRRDTQYF. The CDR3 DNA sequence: TGCGCCAGCAGCCAAGGACTAGCGGGCCCCCGTAGGGATACGCAGTATTTT.

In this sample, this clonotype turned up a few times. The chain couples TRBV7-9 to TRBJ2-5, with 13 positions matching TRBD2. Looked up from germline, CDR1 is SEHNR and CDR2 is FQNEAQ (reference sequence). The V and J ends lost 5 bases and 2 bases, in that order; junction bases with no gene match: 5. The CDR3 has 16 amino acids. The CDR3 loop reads CASSPGTSGVQETQYF. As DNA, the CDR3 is TGTGCCAGCAGCCCCGGGACTAGCGGGGTACAAGAGACCCAGTACTTC.

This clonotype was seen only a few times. The chain's CDR3 is CASSFLAAEETQYF. CDR3 bases: TGCGCCAGCAGCTTTCTAGCGGCAGAAGAGACCCAGTACTTC. V usage is TRBV5-1 and J usage is TRBJ2-5, with 7 bases fitting TRBD2. After removal of 2 bases from V and 3 bases from J, the junction contained 4 bases not matched to a gene. Germline V gene lookup returns CDR1 SGHRS and CDR2 YFSETQ. The CDR3 consists of 14 residues.

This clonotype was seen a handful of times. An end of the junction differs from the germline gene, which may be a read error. CDR3 loop: CASSPAVGYSEQFF. The CDR3 region has the DNA TGTGCCAGCAGCCCCGCCGTGGGGTACAGTGAGCAGTTCTTC. The chain has TRBV9 and TRBJ2-1; D is undetermined. The CDR3 has 14 amino acids. Germline V gene sequence: CDR1 SGDLS, CDR2 YYNGEE.

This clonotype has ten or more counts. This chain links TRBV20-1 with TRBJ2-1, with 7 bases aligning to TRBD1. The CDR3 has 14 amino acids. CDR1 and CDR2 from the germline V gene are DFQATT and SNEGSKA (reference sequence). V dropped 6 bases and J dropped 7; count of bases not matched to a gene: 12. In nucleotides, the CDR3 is TGCAGTGCCCTTGCCCGACAGGGTCGGAATGAGCAGTTCTTC. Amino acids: CSALARQGRNEQFF.

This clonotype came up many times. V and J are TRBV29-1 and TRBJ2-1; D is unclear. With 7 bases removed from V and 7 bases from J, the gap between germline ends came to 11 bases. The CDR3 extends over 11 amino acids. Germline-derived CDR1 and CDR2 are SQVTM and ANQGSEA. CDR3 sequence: CSAGAWNEQFF. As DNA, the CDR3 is TGCAGCGCGGGTGCGTGGAATGAGCAGTTCTTC.

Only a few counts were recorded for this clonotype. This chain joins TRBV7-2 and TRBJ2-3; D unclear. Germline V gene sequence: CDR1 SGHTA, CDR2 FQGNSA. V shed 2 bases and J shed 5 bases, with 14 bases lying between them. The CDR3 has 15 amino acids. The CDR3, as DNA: TGTGCCAGCAGCTTATTGCCCCAAGTGGGAGATACGCAGTATTTT. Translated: CASSLLPQVGDTQYF. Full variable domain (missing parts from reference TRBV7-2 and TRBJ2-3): GAGVSQSPSNKVTEKGKDVELRCDPISGHTALYWYRQSLGQGLEFLIYFQGNSAPDKSGLPSDRFSAERTGGSVSTLTIQRTQQEDSAVYLCASSLLPQVGDTQYFGPGTRLTVL.

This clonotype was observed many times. The CDR3 is CASSSGLAGSYNEQFF. CDR3 bases: TGTGCCAGCAGCTCCGGACTAGCGGGTTCCTACAATGAGCAGTTCTTC. The chain joins TRBV7-8 to TRBJ2-1, with 11 bases fitting TRBD2. There are 16 residues in the CDR3. Germline V gene sequence: CDR1 SGHVS, CDR2 FQNEAQ. The junction had 3 bases not matched to a gene; V was cut back by 4 bases and J by 1 base.

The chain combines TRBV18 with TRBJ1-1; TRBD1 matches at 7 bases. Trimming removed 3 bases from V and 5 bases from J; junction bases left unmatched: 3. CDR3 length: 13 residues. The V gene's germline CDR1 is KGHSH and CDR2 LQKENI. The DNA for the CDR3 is TGTGCCAGCTCACCCGACAGGGCAACTGAAGCTTTCTTT. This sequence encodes CASSPDRATEAFF.

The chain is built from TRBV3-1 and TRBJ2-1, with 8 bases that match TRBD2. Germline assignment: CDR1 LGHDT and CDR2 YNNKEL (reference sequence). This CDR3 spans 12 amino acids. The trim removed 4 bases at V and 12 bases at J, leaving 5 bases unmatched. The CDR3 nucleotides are TGTGCCAGCAGCCTCGGACTAGCTCGGCAGTTCTTC. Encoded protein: CASSLGLARQFF.

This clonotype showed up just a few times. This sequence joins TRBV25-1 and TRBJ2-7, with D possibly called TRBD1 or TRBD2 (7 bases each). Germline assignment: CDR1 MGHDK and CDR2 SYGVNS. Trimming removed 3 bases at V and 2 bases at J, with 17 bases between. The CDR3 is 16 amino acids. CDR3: CASSDIHRGGAYEQYF. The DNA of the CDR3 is TGTGCCAGCAGTGACATCCACAGGGGAGGGGCCTACGAGCAGTACTTC.

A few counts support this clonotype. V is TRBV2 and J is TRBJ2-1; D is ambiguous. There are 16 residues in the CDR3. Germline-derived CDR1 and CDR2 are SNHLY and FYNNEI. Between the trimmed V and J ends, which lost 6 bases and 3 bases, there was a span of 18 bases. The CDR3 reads CASRLPVPGGYNEQFF. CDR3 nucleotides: TGTGCCAGCAGACTTCCTGTTCCCGGCGGCTACAATGAGCAGTTCTTC.

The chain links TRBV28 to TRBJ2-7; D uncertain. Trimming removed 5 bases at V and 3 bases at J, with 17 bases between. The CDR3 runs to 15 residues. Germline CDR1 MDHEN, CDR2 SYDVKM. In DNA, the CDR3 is TGTGCCAGCAGTCCCTCGACACCTCCCCTCTACGAGCAGTACTTC. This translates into CASSPSTPPLYEQYF.